The rows below give T cell receptor beta chains drawn from one sample of a study of long-term antiretroviral therapy in people with HIV. Assay used: immunoSEQ multiplex PCR; TCRdb lists only in-frame clones, some missing. The sample shows 9,500 to 12,000 clones, more than 85% of them seen only once. Sequenced here: unsorted PBMCs, sampled 0.2 years before starting antiretroviral therapy. These receptors were taken from a woman aged 40 to 55 with HIV. The CDR3 runs from the conserved cysteine through the conserved F or W. D genes are given only for firm matches. The size field is filled for only some rows; it gives once, few, many or a size class.

V gene,clone size,J gene,D gene,CDR3 DNA,CDR3 protein
TRBV19,-,TRBJ1-1,-,TGTGCCAGTAGGATCCGGGACGGAGCTTTAGGAACTGAAGCTTTCTTT,CASRIRDGALGTEAFF
TRBV10-2,-,TRBJ1-5,-,TGCGCCAGCAGTGAGGTGACAGTAGGTCAGCCCCAGCATTTT,CASSEVTVGQPQHF
TRBV9,-,TRBJ1-1,-,TGTGCCAGCAGTTGGGGTGGGGGGCATGGTACTGAAGCTTTCTTT,CASSWGGGHGTEAFF
TRBV2,once,TRBJ2-3,TRBD2,TGTGCCAGCAAGGGACTAGCGGGGGGCACAGATACGCAGTATTTT,CASKGLAGGTDTQYF
TRBV30,once,TRBJ2-7,-,TGTGCCTGGAGTGGGGTAGGGCCCGGGGTTCAGTACTTC,CAWSGVGPGVQYF
TRBV6-5,-,TRBJ1-5,-,TGTGCCAGCAGTTACAGTTCGGATCAGCCCCAGCATTTT,CASSYSSDQPQHF
TRBV5-1,-,TRBJ1-1,-,TGCGCCAGCAGAAACAGGGTGAACACTGAAGCTTTCTTT,CASRNRVNTEAFF
TRBV5-4,-,TRBJ1-4,TRBD1,TGTGCCAGCAGCGTGTACCGACAGGGTGGTAATGAAAAACTGTTTTTT,CASSVYRQGGNEKLFF
TRBV7-3,-,TRBJ1-6,-,TGTGCCAGCAGCTTGGGAGGAAGCGGATCACCCCTCCACTTT,CASSLGGSGSPLHF
TRBV29-1,-,TRBJ2-5,-,TGCAGCTTTTCCCGGTCCCCCCAAGAGACCCAGTACTTC,CSFSRSPQETQYF
TRBV10-3,few,TRBJ1-2,-,TGTGCCATCAGTGACGACCGGTACTATGGCTACACCTTC,CAISDDRYYGYTF
TRBV30,-,TRBJ1-2,-,TGTGCCTGGAGCCGGGCAGGCTATGGCTACACCTTC,CAWSRAGYGYTF
TRBV19,-,TRBJ1-1,TRBD1,TGTGCCAGTAGTGATATCATGGGACAGGGGGCATACACTGAAGCTTTCTTT,CASSDIMGQGAYTEAFF
TRBV15,-,TRBJ1-6,-,TGTGCCACCAGCAGCACGACCGTAACCAGCAATTCACCCCTCCACTTT,CATSSTTVTSNSPLHF
TRBV4-1,-,TRBJ1-5,-,TGCGCCAGCAGCCAAGATGGGGGCCGTGGGTCGGAGCAGCCCCAGCATTTT,CASSQDGGRGSEQPQHF
TRBV5-4,-,TRBJ1-2,-,TGTGCCAGCAGCTCGAGGGACCTCTATGGCTACACCTTC,CASSSRDLYGYTF
TRBV4-3,-,TRBJ2-5,TRBD2,TGCGCCAGCAGCCAATCTAGCGGGGGGTTTGAGACCCAGTACTTC,CASSQSSGGFETQYF
TRBV6-5,-,TRBJ2-7,-,TGTGCCAGCAGTCGGGACCGGGCGACCCACGAGCAGTACTTC,CASSRDRATHEQYF
TRBV2,-,TRBJ1-6,TRBD1,TGTGCCAGCAGGTCCGGGACAGGGTCTTCACCCCTCCACTTT,CASRSGTGSSPLHF
TRBV9,-,TRBJ2-7,TRBD1,TGTGCCAGCAGCGTAAGACAGGGGCGCGAGCAGTACTTC,CASSVRQGREQYF
TRBV12-5,-,TRBJ2-1,-,TGTGCTAGTGGTTTGGTGAGGTTTTACTCTAACAATGAGCAGTTCTTC,CASGLVRFYSNNEQFF
TRBV6-1,-,TRBJ1-3,-,TGTGCCAGCAGTGAAGGGCCTCTGGGGGCCCGAAACACCATATATTTT,CASSEGPLGARNTIYF
TRBV6-5,-,TRBJ1-1,-,TGTGCCAGCAGTCCAGGGGACACCCCTGAAGCTTTCTTT,CASSPGDTPEAFF
TRBV6-5,-,TRBJ2-7,-,TGTGCCAGCAGTTACTCTCAGGGGAGAGCCGAGCAGTACTTC,CASSYSQGRAEQYF
TRBV18,-,TRBJ2-1,-,TGTGCCAGTGCCCACAGGGAGGGTTACAATGAGCAGTTCTTC,CASAHREGYNEQFF
TRBV18,once,TRBJ2-3,-,TGTGCCAGCTCACCATGGGCCACAGATACGCAGTATTTT,CASSPWATDTQYF
TRBV5-5,once,TRBJ2-3,-,TGTGCCAGCAGCGAAGGAAGCACAGATACGCAGTATTTT,CASSEGSTDTQYF
TRBV12-5,-,TRBJ1-1,-,TGTGCTAGTGCCTTACAGGGAAACACTGAAGCTTTCTTT,CASALQGNTEAFF